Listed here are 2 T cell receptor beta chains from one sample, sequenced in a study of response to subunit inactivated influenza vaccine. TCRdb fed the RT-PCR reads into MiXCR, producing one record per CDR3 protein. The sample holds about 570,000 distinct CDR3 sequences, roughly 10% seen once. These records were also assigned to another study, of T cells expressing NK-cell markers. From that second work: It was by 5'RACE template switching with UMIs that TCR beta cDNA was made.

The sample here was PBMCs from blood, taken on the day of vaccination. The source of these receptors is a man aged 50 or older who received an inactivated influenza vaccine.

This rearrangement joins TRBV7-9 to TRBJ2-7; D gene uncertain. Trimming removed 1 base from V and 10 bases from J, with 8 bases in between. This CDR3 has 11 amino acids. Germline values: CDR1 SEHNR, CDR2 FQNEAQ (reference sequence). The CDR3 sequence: CASSLGTFQYF. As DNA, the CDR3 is TGTGCCAGCAGCTTAGGAACATTTCAGTACTTC.

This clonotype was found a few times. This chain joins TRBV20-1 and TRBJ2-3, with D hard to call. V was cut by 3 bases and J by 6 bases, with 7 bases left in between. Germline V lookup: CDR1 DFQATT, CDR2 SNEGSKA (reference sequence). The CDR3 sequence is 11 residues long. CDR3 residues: CSASRGDTQYF. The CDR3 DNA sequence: TGCAGTGCTAGCCGAGGCGATACGCAGTATTTT.